This T cell receptor (beta chain) was identified in a study of blood T cell repertoires in COVID-19. Study background: Sample material is recorded as cDNA or gDNA derived from T cells, B-cell-depleted T cells, or PBMCs.

Assay used: immunoSEQ multiplex PCR; TCRdb lists only in-frame clones, some missing. The sample yields hundreds of thousands of clones, approximately 89% seen once. Trimming left V 4 bases short and J 9 bases short, with 18 bases between. Germline V gives CDR1 KGHDR, CDR2 SFDVKD. CDR3 length: 15 residues. The rearrangement links TRBV24-1 to TRBJ2-1; D possibly corresponds to TRBD2 (5 bases). The sample taken for sequencing was peripheral blood. The origin of this receptor is a woman aged 70-85 years with COVID-19, enrolled during active disease. CDR3 coding DNA: TGTGCCACCAGTGACCTTGGGCCTAGTCGGGGTGAGCAGTTCTTC. It is translated as CATSDLGPSRGEQFF.